These 8 T cell receptor beta chains share one sample of origin, sequenced in a study of shared clonotypes between healthy human individuals. The protocol was immunoSEQ multiplex PCR, while the TCRdb copy is restricted to in-frame clones and leaves out a portion. The repertoire holds 500,000 to 650,000 clones, with around three quarters as singletons. The specimen sequenced was PBMCs. The source is a woman aged 40 to 49 in good health. Some clones in this sample may be carry-over from other donors' samples.

The V and J genes are TRBV10-2 and TRBJ2-7; D may match TRBD1 or TRBD2 (6 bases each). The length of the CDR3 is 13 residues. V lost 6 bases and J 6 bases, leaving 15 bases between the germline ends. CDR1 WSHSY and CDR2 SAAADI come from the germline V gene. The CDR3 sequence: CASSPSRGGEQYF. The CDR3 DNA is TGCGCCAGCAGCCCGAGCAGGGGAGGCGAGCAGTACTTC.

This chain joins TRBV5-3 and TRBJ2-5; D is uncertain. TRBV5-3 is noted as an ORF with a role that remains uncertain. V lost 8 bases to trimming and J lost 5 bases, with 13 bases between them. The CDR3 loop spans 12 amino acids. CDR3 bases: TGTGCCAGCAGCCTGTTCAGGGAGACCCAGTACTTC. Encoded protein: CASSLFRETQYF.

CDR3 sequence: CASSSGGSGGPPYEQYF. Written as DNA, the CDR3 is TGTGCCAGCAGCTCGGGAGGTTCGGGAGGGCCTCCTTACGAGCAGTACTTC. This rearrangement joins TRBV27 to TRBJ2-7; TRBD2 matches at 8 bases. The V segment lost 6 bases and the J segment 4 bases; nucleotides outside the gene matches: 17. CDR3 size: 17 residues. Germline lookup yields CDR1 MNHEY and CDR2 SMNVEV (reference sequence).

This clone was detected only a few times. V is TRBV30 and J is TRBJ1-1, with D possibly matching TRBD1 (5 bases). V gave up 2 bases and J gave up 5 bases, with 12 bases separating them. CDR1 and CDR2 (germline): GTSNPN, SVGIG (reference sequence). This CDR3 contains 13 residues. The CDR3 DNA follows: TGTGCCTGGAGTAGCGGGGCGCGGACTGAAGCTTTCTTT. Amino acid sequence: CAWSSGARTEAFF.

The table lists this clone with a count of one. This chain links TRBV7-3 with TRBJ2-1, with 11 positions matching TRBD2. The V segment lost 5 bases and the J segment 10 bases; nucleotides outside the gene matches: 10. This CDR3 is built from 15 residues. Looked up from germline, CDR1 is SGHTA and CDR2 is FQGTGA. CDR3 bases: TGTGCCAGCAGCCCTACCGGACTAGCGGGTTTAGAGCAGTTCTTC. Protein: CASSPTGLAGLEQFF. The full variable domain, completed using reference TRBV7-3 and TRBJ2-1, is GAGVSQTPSNKVTEKGKYVELRCDPISGHTALYWYRQSLGQGPEFLIYFQGTGAADDSGLPNDRFFAVRPEGSVSTLKIQRTERGDSAVYLCASSPTGLAGLEQFFGPGTRLTVL.

The chain uses TRBV5-1 and TRBJ2-7; 9 nucleotides line up with TRBD1. Trimming cost V 4 bases and J 2 bases; bases outside gene matches: 4. This CDR3 has 14 amino acids. The germline CDR1 and CDR2 sequences are SGHRS and YFSETQ. In DNA form, the CDR3 reads TGCGCCAGCAGCACCGGGACAGGGCCCTACGAGCAGTACTTC. Translation gives CASSTGTGPYEQYF.

V gene TRBV5-1 combines with J gene TRBJ1-1; 9 nucleotides line up with TRBD1. This CDR3 spans 15 amino acids. CDR1 and CDR2 (germline): SGHRS, YFSETQ. With 0 bases clipped from V and 5 bases from J, the junction kept 5 bases outside the gene matches. The DNA of the CDR3 is TGCGCCAGCAGCTTGGGGCGGGACAGGGTAACTGAAGCTTTCTTT. It yields the protein CASSLGRDRVTEAFF.

This chain links TRBV6-6 with TRBJ2-7; D gene uncertain. The CDR3 is made up of 14 amino acids. Trimming took 0 bases from V and 2 from J, leaving 8 bases between them. Germline loops: CDR1 MNHNY, CDR2 SVGAGI (reference sequence). The CDR3 nucleotides read TGTGCCAGCAGTTACTCGACGCAGACCTACGAGCAGTACTTC. This gives the protein CASSYSTQTYEQYF.